What follows are 13 T cell receptor beta chains derived from one specimen sequenced in a study of shared clonotypes between healthy human individuals. The protocol was immunoSEQ multiplex PCR, while the TCRdb copy is restricted to in-frame clones and leaves out a portion. The sample includes 800,000 to 950,000 clones, roughly 96% of them seen just once. Positive CCR7 selection of CD45RO-negative cells yielded the naive CD8 cells, and terminally differentiated effector memory CD45RA+ cells were excluded. The sample was naive CD8+ T cells sorted from blood. The receptor set was obtained from a man younger than 45 in good health.

This clone was counted a single time. The chain joins TRBV4-1 to TRBJ1-5; D not resolved. This CDR3 is 17 amino acids long. Germline lookup yields CDR1 MGHRA and CDR2 YSYEKL. Trimming took off 0 bases at V and 0 bases at J, with 12 bases between the two ends. The CDR3 spells CASSQDRLDYSNQPQHF. In nucleotides, the CDR3 is TGCGCCAGCAGCCAAGATCGACTCGATTATAGCAATCAGCCCCAGCATTTT.

The rearrangement links TRBV5-1 to TRBJ1-4, with a tentative D call TRBD1 (6 bases). The CDR3 loop spans 15 amino acids. V lost 1 base to trimming and J lost 8 bases, with 15 bases between them. Germline CDR1 is SGHRS and CDR2 is YFSETQ. CDR3 amino acids: CASSLTVTGQEKLFF. The CDR3 DNA reads TGCGCCAGCAGCTTGACGGTGACAGGCCAAGAAAAACTGTTTTTT.

V is TRBV29-1 and J is TRBJ2-2; weak D call: TRBD1 (6 bases). The CDR3 has 13 residues. CDR1 and CDR2 from the germline V gene are SQVTM and ANQGSEA. Trimming took 4 bases from V and 4 from J, leaving 10 bases between them. CDR3 bases: TGCAGCGTTGCCGACAGGCGCACCGGGGAGCTGTTTTTT. Its protein product is CSVADRRTGELFF.

On this clone: Within the sample, other DNA sequences also encode this same CDR3. The rearrangement joins TRBV7-9 to TRBJ2-7, with a weak D call TRBD2 (5 bases). V lost 3 bases and J 4 bases, leaving 13 bases between the germline ends. There are 14 residues in the CDR3. From germline, CDR1 is SEHNR and CDR2 FQNEAQ (reference sequence). CDR3 DNA: TGTGCCAGCAGCTTGGCGGGCCCGACTTACGAGCAGTACTTC. Amino acids: CASSLAGPTYEQYF.

This clone was observed a single time. The V call is TRBV7-9, the J call TRBJ1-2; D unresolved. Germline V CDR1 and CDR2: SEHNR, FQNEAQ (reference sequence). Trimming left V 4 bases short and J 4 bases short, with 10 bases between. The CDR3 spans 13 residues. The CDR3 DNA is TGTGCCAGCAGCTCGGCCGTTATCTATGGCTACACCTTC. This sequence encodes CASSSAVIYGYTF.

The chain couples TRBV23-1 to TRBJ1-5; 8 positions match TRBD1. TRBV23-1 is filed as an ORF, its function uncertain. The CDR3 has 14 residues. V was clipped by 6 bases and J by 9 bases; unmatched bases: 10. The CDR3 region is CASSPGTGRAPQHF. As DNA, the CDR3 is TGCGCCAGCAGCCCCGGGACAGGCCGTGCGCCCCAGCATTTT.

The V call is TRBV5-1, the J call TRBJ2-5; D ambiguous. CDR1 is SGHRS, CDR2 YFSETQ, per germline. V dropped 5 bases and J dropped 1 base, with 6 bases sitting between them. CDR3 length equals 12 residues. The CDR3 here is CASRLRQETQYF. The CDR3 nucleotides read TGCGCCAGCAGGCTTCGCCAAGAGACCCAGTACTTC.

The chain employs TRBV29-1 and TRBJ1-2; possibly TRBD1 for D (5 bases). CDR1 and CDR2 (germline): SQVTM, ANQGSEA. V gave up 4 bases and J gave up 8 bases, with 14 bases separating them. The length of the CDR3 is 12 residues. CDR3: CSVAGEWDGYTF. In nucleotides, the CDR3 is TGCAGCGTTGCGGGGGAATGGGACGGCTACACCTTC.

A remark on this clone: The same CDR3 also results from other DNA sequences found in this sample. This chain links TRBV6-1 with TRBJ2-7; perhaps D is TRBD1 or TRBD2 (5 bases each). The CDR3 runs 12 residues. Germline loops: CDR1 MNHNS, CDR2 SASEGT. Trimming pared 2 bases from V and 5 bases from J, leaving 7 bases between. CDR3 in DNA: TGTGCCAGCAGTGAACTGGGGGACGAGCAGTACTTC. It is translated as CASSELGDEQYF.

The chain links TRBV19 to TRBJ2-2; TRBD1 aligns across 10 bases. Germline V gene data show CDR1 as LNHDA and CDR2 as SQIVND (reference sequence). CDR3 size: 14 residues. Unmatched junction bases numbered 5, after V lost 9 bases and J lost 4 bases. CDR3 nucleotide sequence: TGTGCCAGCGACAGGGGGCGCTTCACCGGGGAGCTGTTTTTT. This codes for CASDRGRFTGELFF.

This clone was picked up one time. The chain recombines TRBV7-9 with TRBJ2-1, with a possible D match to TRBD1 (6 bases). Germline CDR1 is SEHNR and CDR2 is FQNEAQ (reference sequence). CDR3 length equals 15 residues. Trimming stripped 3 bases from V and 1 base from J, with 10 bases between. Here the CDR3 reads CASSFMGQSYNEQFF. The CDR3 nucleotides are TGTGCCAGCAGCTTTATGGGACAATCCTACAATGAGCAGTTCTTC.

This chain uses TRBV27 with TRBJ2-2, with 8 positions matching TRBD2. Germline V CDR1 and CDR2: MNHEY, SMNVEV (reference sequence). V lost 4 bases and J lost 7; bases outside the gene matches: 5. The CDR3 totals 14 residues. CDR3 loop: CASSSGLVVGELFF. In DNA, the CDR3 is TGTGCCAGCAGTTCGGGACTAGTCGTCGGGGAGCTGTTTTTT.

The V call is TRBV6-5, the J call TRBJ2-1; D may be TRBD1 (6 bases). The CDR3 is 15 amino acids. Germline-derived CDR1 and CDR2 are MNHEY and SVGAGI. Trimming cost V 6 bases and J 2 bases, with 14 bases left between them. The CDR3 is CASRNTGTAYNEQFF. DNA of the CDR3: TGTGCCAGCAGAAATACAGGGACGGCCTACAATGAGCAGTTCTTC.